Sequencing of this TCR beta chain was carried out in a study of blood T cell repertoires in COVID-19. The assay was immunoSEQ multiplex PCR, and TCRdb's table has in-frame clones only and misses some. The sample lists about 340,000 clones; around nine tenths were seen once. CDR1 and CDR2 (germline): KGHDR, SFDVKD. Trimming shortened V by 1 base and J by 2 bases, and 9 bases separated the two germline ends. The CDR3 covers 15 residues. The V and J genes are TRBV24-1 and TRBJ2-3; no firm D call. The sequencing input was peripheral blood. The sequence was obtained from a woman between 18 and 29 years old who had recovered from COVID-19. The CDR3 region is CATSDFRQATDTQYF. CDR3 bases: TGTGCCACCAGTGATTTTCGGCAGGCCACAGATACGCAGTATTTT.